Shown below are 30 T cell receptor beta chains from a single sample sequenced in a study of response to subunit inactivated influenza vaccine (dated by TCRdb to between 2018 and 2020). The library came from RT-PCR. Sequencing relied on an Illumina HiSeq 2500. Starting from the raw public reads, TCRdb applied fastp trimming at Q25, assembled clones with MiXCR and retained in-frame beta chains. Rows are combined by CDR3 protein, so each entry shows the most common genes and DNA. The sample table lists about 830,000 distinct CDR3 sequences, roughly 18% of them with a count of one. The top ten constitute under 13% of the sample. Sequenced here: PBMCs from blood, sampled 5 days after vaccination. The receptors were gathered from a middle-aged man who received an inactivated influenza vaccine. Donor details come from another sample of the same person, matched by shared clones.

The chain combines TRBV3-1 with TRBJ2-5, with D tentatively TRBD2 (5 bases). Germline values: CDR1 LGHDT, CDR2 YNNKEL (reference sequence). The CDR3 sequence is 17 residues long. Trimming left V 4 bases short and J 1 base short, with 19 bases between. The CDR3 region is CASSRGLGAETQETQYF. CDR3 DNA: TGTGCCAGCAGCCGAGGGTTGGGAGCGGAGACCCAAGAGACCCAGTACTTC.

The rearrangement uses TRBV6-2 or TRBV6-3 and TRBJ2-1; 7 nucleotides agree with TRBD1. The CDR3 sequence is 15 residues long. Germline CDR1 and CDR2: MNHEY and SVGEGT. With 6 bases clipped from V and 2 bases from J, the junction kept 7 bases outside the gene matches. Here the CDR3 DNA reads TGTGCCAGCAGACCGGGGACAGCAGCCTACAATGAGCAGTTCTTC. Protein sequence: CASRPGTAAYNEQFF.

This chain uses TRBV15 with TRBJ1-2; D remains unclear. CDR1 LNHNV and CDR2 YYDKDF come from the germline V gene (reference sequence). The germline V and J ends were trimmed by 0 bases and 7 bases, with 6 bases remaining between them. The CDR3 loop spans 12 amino acids. The CDR3 reads CATSRDSGGYTF. CDR3 DNA sequence: TGTGCCACCAGCAGAGATTCGGGTGGCTACACCTTC.

V usage is TRBV5-6 and J usage is TRBJ2-7, with TRBD2 matching over 12 bases. The CDR3 spans 15 residues. With 4 bases clipped from V and 4 bases from J, the junction kept 6 bases outside the gene matches. Germline V gene data show CDR1 as SGHDT and CDR2 as YYEEEE. The CDR3 sequence: CASSQRLAGAYEQYF. The CDR3 DNA follows: TGTGCCAGCAGCCAAAGACTAGCGGGAGCTTACGAGCAGTACTTC.

J is TRBJ2-2 and V is TRBV4-2, with TRBD2 matching over 9 bases. CDR1 LGHNA and CDR2 YNFKEQ come from the germline V gene. The CDR3 length is 17 residues. After removal of 1 base from V and 5 bases from J, the junction contained 8 bases not matched to a gene. The CDR3 protein is CASSQVPAGGRTGELFF. DNA of the CDR3: TGTGCCAGCAGCCAAGTTCCAGCGGGGGGAAGAACCGGGGAGCTGTTTTTT.

V usage is TRBV7-2 and J usage is TRBJ2-1, with D perhaps TRBD2 (6 bases). This CDR3 region has 17 residues. V gave up 2 bases and J gave up 2 bases, with 16 bases separating them. The germline gives CDR1 SGHTA, CDR2 FQGNSA. The CDR3 region has the DNA TGTGCCAGCAGCTTATATGCGGTAGCGGCTACCTACAATGAGCAGTTCTTC. It specifies CASSLYAVAATYNEQFF.

The chain joins TRBV20-1 to TRBJ2-7; 12 nucleotides align to TRBD1. The trim removed 4 bases at V and 5 bases at J, leaving 6 bases unmatched. Germline V gene data show CDR1 as DFQATT and CDR2 as SNEGSKA (reference sequence). The CDR3 extends over 14 amino acids. The CDR3 here is CSATWDRGRHEQYF. The CDR3 region has the DNA TGCAGTGCTACCTGGGACAGGGGGCGCCACGAGCAGTACTTC.

The gene calls are TRBV7-2 and TRBJ1-1; D call uncertain. Trimming shortened V by 2 bases and J by 1 base, and 11 bases separated the two germline ends. Looked up from germline, CDR1 is SGHTA and CDR2 is FQGNSA. This CDR3 has 15 amino acids. CDR3 in DNA: TGTGCCAGCAGCTTATACGTACAGTCGAACACTGAAGCTTTCTTT. It is translated as CASSLYVQSNTEAFF.

The J gene is TRBJ2-7, the V gene TRBV4-1; D might be TRBD1 (6 bases). CDR1 and CDR2 (germline): MGHRA, YSYEKL. V lost 2 bases to trimming and J lost 3 bases, with 32 bases between them. This CDR3 contains 21 residues. CDR3 sequence (DNA): TGCGCCAGCAGCCAAAATTTCAGGGGCCAGGGTCCCCTTTTGAACTACTACGAGCAGTACTTC. Translating it yields CASSQNFRGQGPLLNYYEQYF.

The chain links TRBV7-9 to TRBJ1-4; 8 bases map to TRBD1. The CDR3 consists of 16 residues. Trimming removed 5 bases from V and 3 bases from J; junction bases left unmatched: 8. The germline CDR1 and CDR2 sequences are SEHNR and FQNEAQ (reference sequence). The CDR3 DNA reads as TGTGCCAGCAGCCCCCTAAGGACAGGGCCTAATGAAAAACTGTTTTTT. Its translation is CASSPLRTGPNEKLFF.

This clonotype was detected ten times or more. The chain has TRBV6-1 and TRBJ1-6, with D possibly matching TRBD1 (5 bases). The CDR3 is 14 amino acids. Trimming pared 6 bases from V and 9 bases from J, leaving 15 bases between. The germline V gene encodes CDR1 MNHNS and CDR2 SASEGT. DNA for the CDR3: TGTGCCAGCAGGGGCCAGGGAGGCTCTTCACCCCTCCACTTT. It is translated as CASRGQGGSSPLHF.

Details on this clonotype: One end of the junction is discordant with germline, which a read error may explain. This rearrangement joins TRBV6-2 or TRBV6-3 to TRBJ2-1; TRBD1 might be the D (5 bases). CDR1 is MNHEY and CDR2 is SVGEGT in the germline V gene. The CDR3 has 15 amino acids. DNA for the CDR3: TGTGACAGCAGTTACTCGTGGGGCAGCTACAATGAGCAGTTCTTC. Its translation is CDSSYSWGSYNEQFF.

V and J are TRBV5-5 and TRBJ1-5; D is possibly TRBD1 (6 bases). V lost 5 bases, J lost 1 base, and 19 bases lay in between. CDR3 length equals 17 residues. The V gene's germline CDR1 is SGHKS and CDR2 YYEKEE (reference sequence). The CDR3 DNA reads as TGTGCCAGCAGAAAAGGTAACAGGGAGATCAGCAATCAGCCCCAGCATTTT. Residues: CASRKGNREISNQPQHF.

J is TRBJ2-5 and V is TRBV2; D possibly uses TRBD1 or TRBD2 (6 bases each). CDR1 and CDR2 (germline): SNHLY, FYNNEI. This CDR3 has 13 amino acids. V shed 7 bases and J shed 5 bases, with 14 bases lying between them. The chain's CDR3 is CASMDGGEETQYF. The CDR3 coding sequence is TGTGCCAGCATGGACGGGGGCGAGGAGACCCAGTACTTC.

The chain joins TRBV9 to TRBJ2-1, with D possibly being TRBD1 or TRBD2 (5 bases each). The CDR3 runs to 12 residues. V dropped 2 bases and J dropped 9 bases, with 9 bases sitting between them. Germline values: CDR1 SGDLS, CDR2 YYNGEE. This CDR3 reads CASSVDSGEQFF. The CDR3 DNA follows: TGTGCCAGCAGCGTCGACAGCGGTGAGCAGTTCTTC.

The chain uses TRBV29-1 and TRBJ2-1; no clear D gene. Trimming stripped 6 bases from V and 7 bases from J, with 13 bases between. Germline CDR1 and CDR2: SQVTM and ANQGSEA. The CDR3 covers 12 residues. CDR3 region: CSVARRENEQFF. The CDR3 bases are TGCAGCGTAGCCCGAAGAGAAAATGAGCAGTTCTTC.

This clonotype was found a few times. The V gene is TRBV20-1, the J gene TRBJ2-2; no clear D gene. V was cut by 0 bases and J by 0 bases, with 5 bases left in between. Germline V CDR1 and CDR2: DFQATT, SNEGSKA (reference sequence). The CDR3 runs to 14 residues. Here the CDR3 reads CSAREGTNTGELFF. In nucleotides, the CDR3 is TGCAGTGCTAGAGAGGGAACGAACACCGGGGAGCTGTTTTTT.

The CDR3 spells CSATRRHLDSSGVWDTQYF. Here the CDR3 DNA reads TGCAGTGCTACCAGACGTCACCTAGACAGTAGCGGTGTTTGGGATACGCAGTATTTT. The rearrangement links TRBV20-1 to TRBJ2-3, with D possibly TRBD2 on 6 matching bases. Trimming left V 4 bases short and J 6 bases short, with 32 bases between. The germline V gene has CDR1 DFQATT and CDR2 SNEGSKA (reference sequence). The CDR3 is 19 amino acids.

The V and J genes are TRBV9 and TRBJ2-1; D perhaps matches TRBD2 (5 bases). V was shortened by 4 bases and J by 3 bases, with 17 bases between the two germline ends. The CDR3 extends over 16 amino acids. CDR1 is SGDLS, CDR2 YYNGEE, per germline. Here the CDR3 reads CASSPLAGVVYNEQFF. CDR3 sequence (DNA): TGTGCCAGCAGCCCCCTCGCCGGGGTCGTCTACAATGAGCAGTTCTTC.

The chain recombines TRBV12-3 or TRBV12-4 with TRBJ2-1, with 7 nucleotides matching TRBD2. CDR3 length: 14 residues. V lost 3 bases, J lost 5 bases, and 4 bases stayed unmatched. CDR3 coding DNA: TGTGCCAGCAGTTTCGCGGGAGCTAACAATGAGCAGTTCTTC. Protein: CASSFAGANNEQFF.

The chain carries TRBV20-1 and TRBJ2-3; perhaps TRBD2 as D (5 bases). Germline CDR1 reads DFQATT; CDR2 reads SNEGSKA (reference sequence). The CDR3 covers 13 residues. The V and J ends lost 5 bases and 5 bases respectively, with 14 bases between them. The CDR3 nucleotides read TGCAGTGCTGGGAGCACGGCAAAAGATACGCAGTATTTT. It is translated as CSAGSTAKDTQYF.

The rearrangement joins TRBV4-3 to TRBJ1-1, with D hard to call. Germline V gives CDR1 LGHNA, CDR2 YSLEER. The CDR3 runs 15 residues. Trimming removed 3 bases from V and 3 bases from J, with 14 bases in between. The DNA for the CDR3 is TGCGCCAGCAGCCAGGTTAGTCTGAGAGACACTGAAGCTTTCTTT. It encodes CASSQVSLRDTEAFF.

The chain links TRBV21-1 to TRBJ2-1; no check of the table's D call, TRBD2, against the DNA was made. TRBV21-1 represents a pseudogene. This CDR3 region has 20 residues. Written as DNA, the CDR3 is TGTGCCAGCAGCATCGGAAAACTAGTCGTCACTTTTAGCTCCTACAATGAGCAGTTCTTC. This gives the protein CASSIGKLVVTFSSYNEQFF.

This rearrangement joins TRBV20-1 to TRBJ2-1, with D possibly matching TRBD1 (5 bases). V was trimmed by 5 bases and J by 8 bases, leaving 19 bases between them. From germline, CDR1 is DFQATT and CDR2 SNEGSKA (reference sequence). The CDR3 is 14 residues long. The CDR3, as DNA: TGCAGTGCTCCAGGGCGGACAAACACGGATGAGCAGTTCTTC. Residues: CSAPGRTNTDEQFF.

This clonotype was counted only a few times. The chain employs TRBV7-9 and TRBJ1-1; 7 bases agree with TRBD1. This CDR3 has 12 residues. Losses at the gene ends were 6 bases for V and 6 bases for J; bases not matched to a gene: 4. Germline V gene data show CDR1 as SEHNR and CDR2 as FQNEAQ (reference sequence). The CDR3 spells CASSRTGAEAFF. In nucleotides, the CDR3 is TGTGCCAGCAGTAGGACAGGAGCTGAAGCTTTCTTT.

The chain combines TRBV7-9 with TRBJ2-2, with 7 bases aligning to TRBD2. V dropped 2 bases and J dropped 5; count of bases not matched to a gene: 11. Germline loops: CDR1 SEHNR, CDR2 FQNEAQ (reference sequence). The CDR3 length is 17 residues. CDR3 loop: CASSLYLRAGNTGELFF. DNA of the CDR3: TGTGCCAGCAGCTTATACCTCCGAGCGGGAAATACCGGGGAGCTGTTTTTT.

The table lists this clonotype with a few counts. The V call is TRBV5-1, the J call TRBJ2-3; no clear D. Germline CDR1 is SGHRS and CDR2 is YFSETQ. The CDR3 length is 13 residues. Trimming removed 1 base at V and 3 bases at J, with 6 bases between. The chain's CDR3 is CASSLHLTDTQYF. In nucleotides, the CDR3 is TGCGCCAGCAGCTTGCACTTAACAGATACGCAGTATTTT.

The CDR3 bases are TGTGCCAGCAGCCCCCTCCGGGGATGGGACATAACCCAGAACACTGAAGCTTTCTTT. It is translated as CASSPLRGWDITQNTEAFF. The chain combines TRBV14 with TRBJ1-1, with a tentative D call TRBD1 (6 bases). Trimming took 4 bases from V and 1 from J, leaving 25 bases between them. The CDR3 spans 19 residues. In germline, CDR1 is SGHDN, CDR2 FVKESK.

The sample holds a few counts of this clonotype. This rearrangement joins TRBV7-9 to TRBJ1-3; D gene ambiguous. CDR1 and CDR2 (germline): SEHNR, FQNEAQ (reference sequence). Trimming removed 5 bases at V and 0 bases at J, with 8 bases between. This CDR3 contains 14 residues. Written as DNA, the CDR3 is TGTGCCAGCAGCCCGACAAACTCTGGAAACACCATATATTTT. Amino acid sequence: CASSPTNSGNTIYF.

This clonotype was observed a single time. For the CDR3, the DNA is TGTGCCAGCAGTGAAGGTGTAGCGGGGGGCGAGCAGTACTTC. Protein: CASSEGVAGGEQYF. The chain couples TRBV2 to TRBJ2-7; 10 bases map to TRBD2. This CDR3 comprises 14 residues. The V gene end was trimmed by 1 base and the J gene end by 6 bases; junction bases not matched to a gene: 3. CDR1 SNHLY and CDR2 FYNNEI come from the germline V gene.